This TCR beta chain originates from a study of neurological immune-mediated disorders. Study-level points and caveats: Multiple sclerosis, the disease with the least TCR clonal expansion, fell below healthy controls, whereas HTLV-1-associated myelopathy showed the most. Across subjects, no CDR3 amino acid sequence appeared in expanded clones of more than one subject, a finding that suggested private repertoires in all groups.

This CDR3 region has 13 residues. The germline V gene encodes CDR1 SGHVS and CDR2 FQNEAQ. With 8 bases removed from V and 5 bases from J, the gap between germline ends came to 12 bases. This clonotype was picked up many times. The antigen is not known. 5'RACE generated cDNA with 10-nucleotide random UMIs. TCRdb processed the 5' RACE reads anew with MiXCR; each CDR3 protein has one entry. The sample lists around 83,000 distinct CDR3 sequences, approximately 14% occurring once. This sequence originates from a woman aged 50 to 60 in good health. The material sequenced was PBMCs. The chain links TRBV7-8 to TRBJ2-2, with D uncertain. The CDR3 DNA reads as TGTGCCAGCCCTACAGATTCTACCGGGGAGCTGTTTTTT. Translating gives CASPTDSTGELFF.